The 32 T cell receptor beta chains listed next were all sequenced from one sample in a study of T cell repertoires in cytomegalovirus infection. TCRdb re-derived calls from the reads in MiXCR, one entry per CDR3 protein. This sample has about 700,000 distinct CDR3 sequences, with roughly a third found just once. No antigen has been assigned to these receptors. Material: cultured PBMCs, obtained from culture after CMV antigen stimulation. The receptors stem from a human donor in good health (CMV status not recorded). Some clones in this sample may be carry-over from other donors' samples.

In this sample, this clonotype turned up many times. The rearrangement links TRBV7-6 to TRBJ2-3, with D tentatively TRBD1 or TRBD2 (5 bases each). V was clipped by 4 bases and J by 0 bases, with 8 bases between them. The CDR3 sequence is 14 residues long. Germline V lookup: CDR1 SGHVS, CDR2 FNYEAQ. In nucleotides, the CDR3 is TGTGCCAGCAGCTGGGACCCTAGCACAGATACGCAGTATTTT. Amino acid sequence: CASSWDPSTDTQYF. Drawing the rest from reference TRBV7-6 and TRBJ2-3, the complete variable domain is GAGVSQSPRYKVTKRGQDVALRCDPISGHVSLYWYRQALGQGPEFLTYFNYEAQQDKSGLPNDRFSAERPEGSISTLTIQRTEQRDSAMYRCASSWDPSTDTQYFGPGTRLTVL.

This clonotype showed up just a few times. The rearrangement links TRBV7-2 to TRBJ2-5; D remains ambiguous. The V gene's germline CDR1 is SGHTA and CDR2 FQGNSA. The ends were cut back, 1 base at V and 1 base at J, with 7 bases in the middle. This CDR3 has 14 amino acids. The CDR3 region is CASSLGPVQETQYF. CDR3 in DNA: TGTGCCAGCAGCTTAGGCCCTGTCCAAGAGACCCAGTACTTC.

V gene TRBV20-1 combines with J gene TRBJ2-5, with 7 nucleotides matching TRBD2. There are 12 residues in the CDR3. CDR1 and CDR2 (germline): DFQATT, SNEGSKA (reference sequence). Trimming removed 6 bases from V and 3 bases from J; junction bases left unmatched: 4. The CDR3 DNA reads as TGCAGTGCCGTGCTAGCGGAAGAGACCCAGTACTTC. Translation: CSAVLAEETQYF.

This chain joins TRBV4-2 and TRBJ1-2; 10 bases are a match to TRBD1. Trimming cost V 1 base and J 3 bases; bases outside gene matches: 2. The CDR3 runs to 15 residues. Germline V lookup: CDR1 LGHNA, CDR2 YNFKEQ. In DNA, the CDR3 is TGTGCCAGCAGCCAAGGGGACAGGGGACACTATGGCTACACCTTC. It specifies CASSQGDRGHYGYTF.

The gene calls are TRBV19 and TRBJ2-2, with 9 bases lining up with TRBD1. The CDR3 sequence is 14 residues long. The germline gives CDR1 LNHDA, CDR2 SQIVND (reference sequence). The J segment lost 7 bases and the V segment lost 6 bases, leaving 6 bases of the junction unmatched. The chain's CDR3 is CASRGQGTGGELFF. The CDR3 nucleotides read TGTGCCAGTAGGGGACAGGGTACGGGCGGGGAGCTGTTTTTT. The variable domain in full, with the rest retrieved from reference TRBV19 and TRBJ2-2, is DGGITQSPKYLFRKEGQNVTLSCEQNLNHDAMYWYRQDPGQGLRLIYYSQIVNDFQKGDIAEGYSVSREKKESFPLTVTSAQKNPTAFYLCASRGQGTGGELFFGEGSRLTVL.

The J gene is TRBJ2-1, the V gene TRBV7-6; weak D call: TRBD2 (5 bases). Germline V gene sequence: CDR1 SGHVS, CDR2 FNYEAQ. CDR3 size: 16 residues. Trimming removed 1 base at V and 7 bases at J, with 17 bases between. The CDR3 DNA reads TGTGCCAGCAGCTTAGGAGGCTCGCGCTGGGAGAATGAGCAGTTCTTC. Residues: CASSLGGSRWENEQFF.

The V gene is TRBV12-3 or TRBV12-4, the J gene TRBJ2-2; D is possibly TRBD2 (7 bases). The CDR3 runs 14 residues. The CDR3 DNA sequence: TGTGCAGCCGCCGGGGGGCGCAACACCGGGGAGCTGTTTTTT. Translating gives CAAAGGRNTGELFF.

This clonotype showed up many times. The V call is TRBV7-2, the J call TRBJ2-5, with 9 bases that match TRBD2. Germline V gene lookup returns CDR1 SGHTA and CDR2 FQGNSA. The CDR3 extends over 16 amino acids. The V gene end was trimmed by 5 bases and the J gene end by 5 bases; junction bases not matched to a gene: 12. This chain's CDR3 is CASSPRWSGGLETQYF. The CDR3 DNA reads TGTGCCAGCAGCCCCCGGTGGAGCGGGGGGTTGGAGACCCAGTACTTC.

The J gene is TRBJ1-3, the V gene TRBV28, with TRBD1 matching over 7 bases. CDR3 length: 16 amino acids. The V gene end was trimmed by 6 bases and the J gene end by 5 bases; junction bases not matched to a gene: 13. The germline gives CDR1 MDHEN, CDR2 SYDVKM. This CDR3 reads CASRTQGDRLRNTIYF. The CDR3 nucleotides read TGTGCCAGCAGGACCCAGGGGGACCGACTTCGAAACACCATATATTTT.

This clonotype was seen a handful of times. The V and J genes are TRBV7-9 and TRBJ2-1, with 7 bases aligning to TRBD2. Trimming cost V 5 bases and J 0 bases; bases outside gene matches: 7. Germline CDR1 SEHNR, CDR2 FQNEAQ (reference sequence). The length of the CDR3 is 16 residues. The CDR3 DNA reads TGTGCCAGCAGCACCCTGGCGGGAGCCTCCTACAATGAGCAGTTCTTC. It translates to CASSTLAGASYNEQFF.

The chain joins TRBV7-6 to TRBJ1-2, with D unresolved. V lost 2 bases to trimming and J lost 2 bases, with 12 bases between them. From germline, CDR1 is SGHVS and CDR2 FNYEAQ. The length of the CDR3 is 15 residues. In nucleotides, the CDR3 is TGTGCCAGCAGCTTAACCACGGACGGAAACTATGGCTACACCTTC. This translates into CASSLTTDGNYGYTF.

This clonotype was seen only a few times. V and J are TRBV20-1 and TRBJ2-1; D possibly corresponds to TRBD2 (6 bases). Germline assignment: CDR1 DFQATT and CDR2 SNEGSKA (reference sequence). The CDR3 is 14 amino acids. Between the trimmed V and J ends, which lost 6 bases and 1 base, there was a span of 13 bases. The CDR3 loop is CSAEIADSYNEQFF. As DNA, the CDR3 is TGCAGTGCCGAGATAGCGGATTCCTACAATGAGCAGTTCTTC.

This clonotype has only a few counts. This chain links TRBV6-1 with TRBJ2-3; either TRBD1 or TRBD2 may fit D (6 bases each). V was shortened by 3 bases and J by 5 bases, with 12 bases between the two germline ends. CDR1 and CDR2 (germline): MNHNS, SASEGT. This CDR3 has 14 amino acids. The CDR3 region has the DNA TGTGCCAGCAGTGATTTTGGAGGGGGAGATACGCAGTATTTT. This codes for CASSDFGGGDTQYF.

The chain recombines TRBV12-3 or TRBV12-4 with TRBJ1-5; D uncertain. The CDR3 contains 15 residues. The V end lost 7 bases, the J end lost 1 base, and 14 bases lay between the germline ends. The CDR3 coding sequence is TGTGCCAGCAAGGGCCCCCAGGAGAGCAATCAGCCCCAGCATTTT. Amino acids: CASKGPQESNQPQHF.

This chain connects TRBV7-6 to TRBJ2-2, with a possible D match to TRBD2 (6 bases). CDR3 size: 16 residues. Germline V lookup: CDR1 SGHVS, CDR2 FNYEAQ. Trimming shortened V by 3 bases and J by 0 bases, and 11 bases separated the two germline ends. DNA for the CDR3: TGTGCCAGCAGCTTTAGGTCGGGGGCGAACACCGGGGAGCTGTTTTTT. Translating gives CASSFRSGANTGELFF.

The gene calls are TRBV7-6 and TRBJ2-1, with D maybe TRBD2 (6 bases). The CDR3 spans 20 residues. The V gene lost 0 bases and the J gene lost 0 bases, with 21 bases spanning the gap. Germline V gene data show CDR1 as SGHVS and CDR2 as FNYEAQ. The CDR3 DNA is TGTGCCAGCAGCTTAGCGGGGACGGCACTAGCCCCGGCCTCCTACAATGAGCAGTTCTTC. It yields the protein CASSLAGTALAPASYNEQFF.

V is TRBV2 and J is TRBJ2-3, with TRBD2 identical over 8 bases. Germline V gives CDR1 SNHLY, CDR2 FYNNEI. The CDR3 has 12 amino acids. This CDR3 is CATGGGQDTQYF. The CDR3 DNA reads TGTGCTACCGGGGGGGGTCAAGATACGCAGTATTTT.

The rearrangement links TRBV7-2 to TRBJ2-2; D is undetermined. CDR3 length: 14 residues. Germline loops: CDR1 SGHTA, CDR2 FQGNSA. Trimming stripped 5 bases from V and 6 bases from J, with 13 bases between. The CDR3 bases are TGTGCCAGCAGCGCCTCTCTCTTCGCCGGGGAGCTGTTTTTT. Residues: CASSASLFAGELFF. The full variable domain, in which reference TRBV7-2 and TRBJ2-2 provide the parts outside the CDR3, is GAGVSQSPSNKVTEKGKDVELRCDPISGHTALYWYRQSLGQGLEFLIYFQGNSAPDKSGLPSDRFSAERTGGSVSTLTIQRTQQEDSAVYLCASSASLFAGELFFGEGSRLTVL.

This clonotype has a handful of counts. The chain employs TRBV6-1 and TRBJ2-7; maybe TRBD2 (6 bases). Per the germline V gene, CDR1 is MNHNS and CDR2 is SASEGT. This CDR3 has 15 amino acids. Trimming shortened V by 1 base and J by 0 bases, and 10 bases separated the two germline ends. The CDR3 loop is CASSEGGVISYEQYF. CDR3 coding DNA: TGTGCCAGCAGTGAAGGCGGGGTTATCTCCTACGAGCAGTACTTC.

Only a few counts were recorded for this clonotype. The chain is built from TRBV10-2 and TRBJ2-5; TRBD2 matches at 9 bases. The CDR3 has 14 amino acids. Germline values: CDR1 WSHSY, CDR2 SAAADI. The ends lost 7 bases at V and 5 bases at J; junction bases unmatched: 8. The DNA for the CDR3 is TGCGCCAGCACCTTCGGACTAGCGTCTGAGACCCAGTACTTC. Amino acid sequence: CASTFGLASETQYF.

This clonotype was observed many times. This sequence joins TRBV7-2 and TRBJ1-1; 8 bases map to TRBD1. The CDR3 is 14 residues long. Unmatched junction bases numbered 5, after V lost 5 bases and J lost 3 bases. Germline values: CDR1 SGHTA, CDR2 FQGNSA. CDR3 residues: CASSIRQGYTEAFF. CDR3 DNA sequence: TGTGCCAGCAGCATCCGACAGGGGTACACTGAAGCTTTCTTT.

The CDR3 sequence: CASSSVWVGNTIYF. The CDR3 nucleotides are TGTGCCAGCAGTTCCGTTTGGGTTGGAAACACCATATATTTT. The chain links TRBV12-3 or TRBV12-4 to TRBJ1-3; D is unclear. The V and J ends lost 4 bases and 3 bases respectively, with 10 bases between them. CDR3 length: 14 residues.

Here the CDR3 DNA reads TGTGCCAGCAGTGGTGGGACTAGCGGGAGGCCTACGAGCTCCTACAATGAGCAGTTCTTC. It yields the protein CASSGGTSGRPTSSYNEQFF. The V gene is TRBV12-3 or TRBV12-4, the J gene TRBJ2-1; 15 nucleotides agree with TRBD2. J lost 0 bases, V lost 5 bases, and 11 bases had no gene match. The CDR3 extends over 20 amino acids.

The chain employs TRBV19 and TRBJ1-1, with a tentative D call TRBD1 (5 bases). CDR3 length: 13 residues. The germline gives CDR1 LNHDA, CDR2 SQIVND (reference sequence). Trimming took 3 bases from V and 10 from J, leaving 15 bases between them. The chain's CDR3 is CASSIGQGIIAFF. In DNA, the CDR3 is TGTGCCAGTAGTATCGGGCAGGGTATTATAGCTTTCTTT.

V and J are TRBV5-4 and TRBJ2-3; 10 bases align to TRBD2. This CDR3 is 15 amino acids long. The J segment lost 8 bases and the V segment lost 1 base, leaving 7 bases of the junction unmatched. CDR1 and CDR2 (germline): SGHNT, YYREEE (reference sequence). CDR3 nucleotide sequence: TGTGCCAGCAGCTTGCCTAGCGGGGGCCGCGGTACGCAGTATTTT. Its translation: CASSLPSGGRGTQYF.

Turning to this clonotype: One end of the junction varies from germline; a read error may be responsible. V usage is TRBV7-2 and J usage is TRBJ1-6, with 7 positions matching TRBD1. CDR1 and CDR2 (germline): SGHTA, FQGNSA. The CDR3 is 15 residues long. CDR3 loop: CASSPYRGNNSPPHF. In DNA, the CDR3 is TGTGCCAGCAGCCCCTACAGGGGTAATAATTCACCCCCCCACTTT.

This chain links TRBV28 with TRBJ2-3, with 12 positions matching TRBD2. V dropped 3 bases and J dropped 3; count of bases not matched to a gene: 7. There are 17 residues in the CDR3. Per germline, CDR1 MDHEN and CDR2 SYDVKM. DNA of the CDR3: TGTGCCAGCAGTTTGCCTAGCGGGGGGGCTAGGACAGATACGCAGTATTTT. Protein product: CASSLPSGGARTDTQYF.

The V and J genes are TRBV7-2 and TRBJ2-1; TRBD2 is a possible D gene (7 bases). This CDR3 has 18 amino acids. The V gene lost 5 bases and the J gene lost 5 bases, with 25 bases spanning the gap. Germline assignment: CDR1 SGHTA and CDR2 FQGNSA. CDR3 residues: CASSLEPGGHYINNEQFF. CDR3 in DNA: TGTGCCAGCAGCCTAGAGCCGGGGGGCCACTACATTAACAATGAGCAGTTCTTC.

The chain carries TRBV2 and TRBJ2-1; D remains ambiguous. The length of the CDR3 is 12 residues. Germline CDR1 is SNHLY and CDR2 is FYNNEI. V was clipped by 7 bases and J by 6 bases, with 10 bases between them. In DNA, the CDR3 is TGTGCCAGCACCCCCCTAGGCAATGAGCAGTTCTTC. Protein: CASTPLGNEQFF. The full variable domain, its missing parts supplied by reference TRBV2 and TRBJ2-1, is EPEVTQTPSHQVTQMGQEVILRCVPISNHLYFYWYRQILGQKVEFLVSFYNNEISEKSEIFDDQFSVERPDGSNFTLKIRSTKLEDSAMYFCASTPLGNEQFFGPGTRLTVL.

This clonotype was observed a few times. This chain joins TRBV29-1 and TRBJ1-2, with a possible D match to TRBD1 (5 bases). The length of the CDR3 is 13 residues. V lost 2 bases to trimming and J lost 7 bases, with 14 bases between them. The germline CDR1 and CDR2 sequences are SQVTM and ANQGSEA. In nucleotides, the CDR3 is TGCAGCGTTGAATACGGGGCGTGGGGTGGCTACACCTTC. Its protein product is CSVEYGAWGGYTF.

DNA for the CDR3: TGTGCCAGCAGTCTCATTGGTGCCGGGGAGCTGTTTTTT. Protein: CASSLIGAGELFF. This chain uses TRBV28 with TRBJ2-2; the D is unclear. V shed 5 bases and J shed 6 bases, with 10 bases lying between them. Per the germline V gene, CDR1 is MDHEN and CDR2 is SYDVKM. This CDR3 has 13 residues.

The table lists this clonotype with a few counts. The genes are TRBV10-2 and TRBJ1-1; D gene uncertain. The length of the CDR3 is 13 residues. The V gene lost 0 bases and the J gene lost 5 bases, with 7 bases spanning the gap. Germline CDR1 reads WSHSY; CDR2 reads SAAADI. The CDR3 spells CASSESKTTEAFF. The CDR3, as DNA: TGCGCCAGCAGTGAGTCGAAAACTACTGAAGCTTTCTTT.